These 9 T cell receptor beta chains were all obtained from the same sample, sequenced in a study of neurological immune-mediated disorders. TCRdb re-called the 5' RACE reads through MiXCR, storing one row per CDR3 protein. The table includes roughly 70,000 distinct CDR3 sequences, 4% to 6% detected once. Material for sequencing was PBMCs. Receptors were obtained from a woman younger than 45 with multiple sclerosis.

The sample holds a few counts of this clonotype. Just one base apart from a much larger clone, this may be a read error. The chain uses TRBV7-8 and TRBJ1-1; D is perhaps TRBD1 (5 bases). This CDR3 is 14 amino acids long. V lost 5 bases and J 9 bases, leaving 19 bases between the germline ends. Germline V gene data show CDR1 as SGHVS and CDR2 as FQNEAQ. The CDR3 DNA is TGTGCCAGCAGCGAACCCGGAAAGGGGATAAAAGCTTTCTTT. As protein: CASSEPGKGIKAFF.

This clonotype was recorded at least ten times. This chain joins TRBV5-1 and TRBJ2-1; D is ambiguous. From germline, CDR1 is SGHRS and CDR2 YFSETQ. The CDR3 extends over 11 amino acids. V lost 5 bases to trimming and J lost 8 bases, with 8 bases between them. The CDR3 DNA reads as TGCGCCAGCAGAGAGAGTTATGAGCAGTTCTTC. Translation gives CASRESYEQFF. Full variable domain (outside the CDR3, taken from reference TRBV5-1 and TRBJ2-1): KAGVTQTPRYLIKTRGQQVTLSCSPISGHRSVSWYQQTPGQGLQFLFEYFSETQRNKGNFPGRFSGRQFSNSRSEMNVSTLELGDSALYLCASRESYEQFFGPGTRLTVL.

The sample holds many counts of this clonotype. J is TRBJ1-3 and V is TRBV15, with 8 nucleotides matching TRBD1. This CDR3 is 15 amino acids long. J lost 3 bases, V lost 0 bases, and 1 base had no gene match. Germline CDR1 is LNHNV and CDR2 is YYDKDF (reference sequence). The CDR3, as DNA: TGTGCCACCAGCAGAGACACAGGGGGTGGAAACACCATATATTTT. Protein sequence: CATSRDTGGGNTIYF.

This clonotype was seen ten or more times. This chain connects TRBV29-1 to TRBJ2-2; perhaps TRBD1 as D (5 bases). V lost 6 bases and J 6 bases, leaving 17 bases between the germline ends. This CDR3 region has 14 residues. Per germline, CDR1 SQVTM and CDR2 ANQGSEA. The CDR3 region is CSVAQGSSAGELFF. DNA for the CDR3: TGCAGCGTCGCCCAGGGATCGAGTGCCGGGGAGCTGTTTTTT.

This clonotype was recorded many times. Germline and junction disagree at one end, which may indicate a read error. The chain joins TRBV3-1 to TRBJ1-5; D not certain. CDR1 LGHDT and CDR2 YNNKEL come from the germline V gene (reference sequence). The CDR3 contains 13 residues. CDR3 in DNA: TGTGCCAGCAGCCATAACCTTCTTCAGCCCCAGAATTTT. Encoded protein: CASSHNLLQPQNF.

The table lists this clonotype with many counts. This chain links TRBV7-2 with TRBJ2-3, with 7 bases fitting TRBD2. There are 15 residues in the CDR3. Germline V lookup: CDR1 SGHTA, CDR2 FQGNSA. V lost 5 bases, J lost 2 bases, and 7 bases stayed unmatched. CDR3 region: CASSLGGVYTDTQYF. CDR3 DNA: TGTGCCAGCAGCCTTGGGGGGGTTTACACAGATACGCAGTATTTT.

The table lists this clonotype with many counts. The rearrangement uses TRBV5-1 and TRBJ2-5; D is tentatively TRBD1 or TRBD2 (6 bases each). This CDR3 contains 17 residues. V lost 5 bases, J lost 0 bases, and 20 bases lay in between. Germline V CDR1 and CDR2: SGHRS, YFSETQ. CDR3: CASREGGFTGYQETQYF. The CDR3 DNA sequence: TGCGCCAGCAGAGAAGGAGGGTTTACAGGGTACCAAGAGACCCAGTACTTC.

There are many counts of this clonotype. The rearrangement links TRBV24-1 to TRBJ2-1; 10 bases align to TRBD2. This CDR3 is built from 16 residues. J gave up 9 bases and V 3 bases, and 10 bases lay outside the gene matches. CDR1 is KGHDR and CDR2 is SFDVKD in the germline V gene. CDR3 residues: CATSDESGTSAREQFF. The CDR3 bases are TGTGCCACCAGTGATGAGTCCGGGACTAGCGCCCGTGAGCAGTTCTTC.

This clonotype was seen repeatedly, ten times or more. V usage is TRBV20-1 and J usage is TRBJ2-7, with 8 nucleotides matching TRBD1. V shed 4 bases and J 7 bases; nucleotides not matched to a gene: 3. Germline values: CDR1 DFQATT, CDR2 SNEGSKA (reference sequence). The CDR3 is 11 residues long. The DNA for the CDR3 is TGCAGTGCTAACCAGGGGGCAGAGCAGTACTTC. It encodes CSANQGAEQYF.